The 19 T cell receptor beta chains below come from one sample, sequenced in a study of blood T cell repertoires in COVID-19. TCRdb's copy holds only in-frame clones and misses some; the assay was immunoSEQ multiplex PCR. The sample consists of under 150,000 clones, around four fifths of them appearing once. Sequenced input: peripheral blood. The receptors were sampled from a man aged 35 to 55 with active or convalescent COVID-19.

The rearrangement joins TRBV6-2 or TRBV6-3 to TRBJ2-3, with D possibly TRBD1 on 5 matching bases. Trimming took 4 bases from V and 6 from J, leaving 11 bases between them. CDR3 length: 13 amino acids. CDR1 and CDR2 (germline): MNHEY, SVGEGT. The CDR3 DNA is TGTGCCAGCAGTTCCGGACACCTGGATACGCAGTATTTT. Protein sequence: CASSSGHLDTQYF.

This chain joins TRBV11-1 and TRBJ2-5, with D possibly matching TRBD2 (6 bases). V was trimmed by 2 bases and J by 1 base, leaving 8 bases between them. CDR3 length equals 14 residues. Germline CDR1 and CDR2: SGHAT and FQDESV (reference sequence). The CDR3 loop is CASSLSGSQETQYF. CDR3 in DNA: TGTGCCAGCAGCTTAAGCGGGTCCCAAGAGACCCAGTACTTC. The full variable domain, its missing parts supplied by reference TRBV11-1 and TRBJ2-5, is EAEVAQSPRYKITEKSQAVAFWCDPISGHATLYWYRQILGQGPELLVQFQDESVVDDSQLPKDRFSAERLKGVDSTLKIQPAELGDSAMYLCASSLSGSQETQYFGPGTRLLVL.

This clone was recorded only once. The chain is built from TRBV5-1 and TRBJ2-1; 15 nucleotides align to TRBD2. Germline trimming cut 3 bases from V and 9 bases from J; bases unmatched to any gene: 4. The CDR3 is made up of 15 amino acids. The germline V gene encodes CDR1 SGHRS and CDR2 YFSETQ. This CDR3 reads CASSYGLAGGREQFF. In DNA form, the CDR3 reads TGCGCCAGCAGCTACGGACTAGCGGGGGGGCGTGAGCAGTTCTTC.

The CDR3 sequence is CASSQRSSNQPQHF. Written as DNA, the CDR3 is TGTGCCAGCAGCCAACGGTCGTCTAATCAGCCCCAGCATTTT. This chain connects TRBV3-1 (or the pseudogene TRBV3-2) to TRBJ1-5; D is uncertain. Germline CDR1 LGHDT, CDR2 YNNKEL (reference sequence). Trimming shortened V by 2 bases and J by 4 bases, and 9 bases separated the two germline ends. CDR3 length equals 14 residues.

Written as DNA, the CDR3 is TGTGCCAGCAGCCAAGTAAATGAGCAGTTCTTC. This gives the protein CASSQVNEQFF. The chain joins TRBV14 to TRBJ2-1; D unresolved. This CDR3 region has 11 residues. Per the germline V gene, CDR1 is SGHDN and CDR2 is FVKESK. The ends were cut back, 1 base at V and 7 bases at J, with 2 bases in the middle.

This chain uses TRBV5-6 with TRBJ1-5; TRBD1 might be the D (5 bases). V lost 0 bases and J lost 5, with 9 bases in between. CDR3 size: 14 residues. Germline CDR1 is SGHDT and CDR2 is YYEEEE. The CDR3 DNA sequence: TGTGCCAGCAGCTTGGCAGCAGGGTATCAGCCCCAGCATTTT. It yields the protein CASSLAAGYQPQHF.

This clone was seen a few times. The chain is built from TRBV7-9 and TRBJ1-1; D remains unclear. Germline V gene sequence: CDR1 SEHNR, CDR2 FQNEAQ (reference sequence). V lost 4 bases and J lost 6, with 6 bases in between. This CDR3 contains 11 residues. CDR3: CASSSPAEAFF. In DNA, the CDR3 is TGTGCCAGCAGCTCCCCGGCTGAAGCTTTCTTT.

This clone was detected only once. The gene calls are TRBV10-1 and TRBJ2-3, with D hard to call. The V gene lost 5 bases and the J gene lost 1 base, with 19 bases spanning the gap. There are 17 residues in the CDR3. Germline lookup yields CDR1 WNHNN and CDR2 SYGVQD (reference sequence). The CDR3 loop reads CASSLKNGDWRTDTQYF. DNA of the CDR3: TGCGCCAGCAGTCTGAAGAACGGCGACTGGCGCACAGATACGCAGTATTTT.

This chain links TRBV19 with TRBJ1-6; 8 bases map to TRBD1. After removal of 4 bases from V and 4 bases from J, the junction contained 6 bases not matched to a gene. This CDR3 is 16 amino acids long. The germline gives CDR1 LNHDA, CDR2 SQIVND (reference sequence). CDR3 loop: CASSTGQGTYNSPLHF. The CDR3 DNA reads as TGTGCCAGTAGTACCGGACAGGGTACATATAATTCACCCCTCCACTTT.

The chain has TRBV5-5 and TRBJ1-1; no reliable D call. The CDR3 is 16 residues long. Trimming shortened V by 0 bases and J by 1 base, and 13 bases separated the two germline ends. Germline CDR1 reads SGHKS; CDR2 reads YYEKEE (reference sequence). DNA of the CDR3: TGTGCCAGCAGCTTGGAGCAGGCTAAAGGGAACACTGAAGCTTTCTTT. It encodes CASSLEQAKGNTEAFF.

The chain combines TRBV18 with TRBJ2-4; the match to TRBD1 covers 9 bases. Germline loops: CDR1 KGHSH, CDR2 LQKENI. The CDR3 is 18 residues long. J gave up 1 base and V 3 bases, and 10 bases lay outside the gene matches. The CDR3 coding sequence is TGTGCCAGCTCACCCCCGGGACAGGGAGGATTGGCCAAAAACATTCAGTACTTC. Translating it yields CASSPPGQGGLAKNIQYF. Supplemented by reference TRBV18 and TRBJ2-4, the full variable domain reads NAGVMQNPRHLVRRRGQEARLRCSPMKGHSHVYWYRQLPEEGLKFMVYLQKENIIDESGMPKERFSAEFPKEGPSILRIQQVVRGDSAAYFCASSPPGQGGLAKNIQYFGAGTRLSVL.

The rearrangement links TRBV11-1 to TRBJ2-5, with 12 bases aligning to TRBD1. Germline V gene sequence: CDR1 SGHAT, CDR2 FQDESV (reference sequence). CDR3 length: 14 residues. Unmatched junction bases numbered 5, after V lost 7 bases and J lost 5 bases. The CDR3 DNA reads as TGTGCCAGCACCGTCGGGACAGGGGGCGAGACCCAGTACTTC. Its protein is CASTVGTGGETQYF.

V and J are TRBV6-5 and TRBJ2-7; TRBD1 agrees at 7 bases. This CDR3 contains 13 residues. Germline lookup yields CDR1 MNHEY and CDR2 SVGAGI. Trimming removed 8 bases from V and 6 bases from J; junction bases left unmatched: 10. CDR3 sequence: CASSAGGTPEQYF. DNA for the CDR3: TGTGCCAGCTCGGCAGGGGGTACCCCCGAGCAGTACTTC.

This chain connects TRBV4-1 to TRBJ2-2, with 8 bases fitting TRBD2. This CDR3 is 14 amino acids long. The J segment lost 6 bases and the V segment lost 0 bases, leaving 0 bases of the junction unmatched. Germline CDR1 is MGHRA and CDR2 is YSYEKL. CDR3 coding DNA: TGCGCCAGCAGCCAAGAACTAGCGGCCGGGGAGCTGTTTTTT. It is translated as CASSQELAAGELFF.

CDR3 sequence (DNA): TGTGCCAGCAGTGAAGCGCGGAAAGGGAGCGGAAACACCATATATTTT. This encodes CASSEARKGSGNTIYF. This sequence joins TRBV6-1 and TRBJ1-3; D remains unclear. CDR1 and CDR2 (germline): MNHNS, SASEGT. The CDR3 consists of 16 residues. Deletions cut 0 bases from V and 4 bases from J, with 13 bases between.

The J gene is TRBJ1-1, the V gene TRBV6-6; D remains ambiguous. CDR1 and CDR2 from the germline V gene are MNHNY and SVGAGI (reference sequence). CDR3 size: 13 residues. V was shortened by 4 bases and J by 0 bases, with 6 bases between the two germline ends. This chain's CDR3 is CASSSDMNTEAFF. The CDR3 DNA reads TGTGCCAGCAGTTCTGACATGAACACTGAAGCTTTCTTT.

The chain has TRBV30 and TRBJ1-6; D gene unclear. This CDR3 has 14 residues. In germline, CDR1 is GTSNPN, CDR2 SVGIG (reference sequence). V dropped 0 bases and J dropped 4 bases, with 7 bases sitting between them. The CDR3 region has the DNA TGTGCCTGGAGTGTACAAGAATATAATTCACCCCTCCACTTT. This codes for CAWSVQEYNSPLHF.

The V gene is TRBV5-6, the J gene TRBJ2-7; the match to TRBD1 covers 9 bases. There are 16 residues in the CDR3. Germline values: CDR1 SGHDT, CDR2 YYEEEE. V lost 4 bases to trimming and J lost 3 bases; unmatched junction nucleotides: 11. CDR3 nucleotide sequence: TGTGCCAGCAGCCTCCACCCGGGACAGGGAAGCTACGAGCAGTACTTC. Translating gives CASSLHPGQGSYEQYF.

J is TRBJ1-2 and V is TRBV14; possible D gene TRBD1, 6 bases. The germline V gene has CDR1 SGHDN and CDR2 FVKESK. CDR3 length: 13 residues. With 4 bases removed from V and 4 bases from J, the gap between germline ends came to 10 bases. DNA of the CDR3: TGTGCCAGCAGCCCAGGACAGACCTATGGCTACACCTTC. Translating gives CASSPGQTYGYTF.